These T cell receptor beta chains were read from a single sample in a study of TIL therapy for anti-PD-1-resistant metastatic lung cancer. Clones were sequenced by immunoSEQ multiplex PCR, and TCRdb holds only the in-frame ones, with some missing. The sample contains 40,000 to 55,000 clones, approximately 79% of which appear only once. The starting material was blood, obtained at baseline. Receptor source: a woman aged 25 to 80 with non-small cell lung cancer. Both conserved end residues are part of each CDR3. Fields, in order: clone size, CDR3 length, J gene, V gene, D gene, CDR3 DNA, CDR3 protein. The D gene is left open where the match is weak. Some rows mark clone size as missing; the rest say once, few, many or name a class of expanded clone.

-,16,TRBJ2-7,TRBV27,-,TGTGCCAGCAGACCGCAGATGGCGGGGAAAGACTACGAGCAGTACTTC,CASRPQMAGKDYEQYF
-,14,TRBJ2-3,TRBV10-2,-,TGCGCCAGCAGTGAGTCGTTAGGGCTAGATACGCAGTATTTT,CASSESLGLDTQYF
-,13,TRBJ2-1,TRBV6-5,-,TGTGCCAGCAGTCCGGACAGGAGGGATGAGCAGTTCTTC,CASSPDRRDEQFF
-,14,TRBJ1-1,TRBV30,-,TGTGCCTGGAGCCGCTGGGGCCGGAACACTGAAGCTTTCTTT,CAWSRWGRNTEAFF
-,15,TRBJ2-7,TRBV5-1,TRBD2,TGCGCCAGCAGCTACCTAGCGGGAGCTAGGTACGAGCAGTACTTC,CASSYLAGARYEQYF
-,17,TRBJ2-1,TRBV15,TRBD2,TGTGCCACCAGCAGAGATAATCTAGGGACTAGCGGCGATGAGCAGTTCTTC,CATSRDNLGTSGDEQFF
-,14,TRBJ2-7,TRBV14,-,TGTGCCAGCAGCCCCAGGCCAGGGACCTACGAGCAGTACTTC,CASSPRPGTYEQYF
-,14,TRBJ1-2,TRBV4-3,-,TGCGCCAGCAGCCAGGGGTGGGGGGGATCTGGCTACACCTTC,CASSQGWGGSGYTF
-,16,TRBJ2-3,TRBV5-4,-,TGTGCCAGCAGCTTGCGTGTAGCGGAGAGCACAGATACGCAGTATTTT,CASSLRVAESTDTQYF
-,16,TRBJ2-5,TRBV7-9,TRBD2,TGTGCCAGCAGACTCAGTGCGGGAGCCCCGGGAGAGACCCAGTACTTC,CASRLSAGAPGETQYF
-,11,TRBJ1-2,TRBV29-1,-,TGCAGCGTTAGGGAGAACTATGGCTACACCTTC,CSVRENYGYTF
-,15,TRBJ2-4,TRBV4-3,TRBD1,TGCGCCAGCAGCCGGATAGGACAGGGGGAGGACATTCAGTACTTC,CASSRIGQGEDIQYF
few,17,TRBJ2-7,TRBV5-1,TRBD1,TGCGCCAGCAGCCGGGATGCGACCGGGACAGGGGGGACCGAGCAGTACTTC,CASSRDATGTGGTEQYF
-,15,TRBJ2-4,TRBV5-5,-,TGTGCCAGCAGCCTGGGTGGGACCACCAAAAACATTCAGTACTTC,CASSLGGTTKNIQYF
-,15,TRBJ2-2,TRBV5-5,-,TGTGCCAGCAGCCGGTTTCCCTTTGCCACCGGGGAGCTGTTTTTT,CASSRFPFATGELFF
-,14,TRBJ2-7,TRBV6-5,-,TGTGCCAGCAGTTTCAGCGGTGATACCTACGAGCAGTACTTC,CASSFSGDTYEQYF
once,16,TRBJ2-1,TRBV5-4,-,TGTGCCAGCAGCTTGTTAGGCCGGGGGCGCGAGGATGAGCAGTTCTTC,CASSLLGRGREDEQFF
-,14,TRBJ1-5,TRBV4-1,-,TGCGCCAGCAGCCAAGTGGAGGGGAATCAGCCCCAGCATTTT,CASSQVEGNQPQHF
-,15,TRBJ1-1,TRBV6-5,-,TGTGCCAGCAGTTACGGGACACCTCGGGACACTGAAGCTTTCTTT,CASSYGTPRDTEAFF
-,15,TRBJ2-7,TRBV28,TRBD1,TGTGCCAGCAGTACAGGGGGACAACTAACCTACGAGCAGTACTTC,CASSTGGQLTYEQYF
-,14,TRBJ2-3,TRBV2,-,TGTGCCAGCAGCCTCCTAGCTAGCACAGATACGCAGTATTTT,CASSLLASTDTQYF
-,12,TRBJ2-3,TRBV30,-,TGTGCCTGGGACTCCACCAGAGATACGCAGTATTTT,CAWDSTRDTQYF